These T cell receptor beta chains were read from a single sample in a study of CD8+ T cells in alopecia areata. Data came from immunoSEQ multiplex PCR; TCRdb stores just in-frame clones and leaves some out. This sample has about 69,000 clones, with approximately 64% found just once. Sample: CD8+ T cells sorted from blood, taken at week 0. These receptors were taken from a human donor with alopecia areata. Each CDR3 is given with its conserved first and last residue. A D gene is named only where the DNA matches it firmly. Some rows mark clone size as missing; the rest say once, few, many or name a class of expanded clone.

size	D	V	J	DNA	CDR3
-	-	TRBV27	TRBJ1-1	TGTGCCAGCAGTTTATCGGATCCGAACACTGAAGCTTTCTTT	CASSLSDPNTEAFF
-	TRBD1	TRBV2	TRBJ2-7	TGTGCCAGCAGTGAGGGGACAGCGAGCTCCTACGAGCAGTACTTC	CASSEGTASSYEQYF
-	TRBD1	TRBV7-8	TRBJ2-1	TGTGCCAGCACCGCCGGGACAGGGGATGGGAATGAGCAGTTCTTC	CASTAGTGDGNEQFF
-	-	TRBV19	TRBJ1-1	TGTGCCAGTAGTACGGGCAGGGTGAACACTGAAGCTTTCTTT	CASSTGRVNTEAFF
-	TRBD1	TRBV9	TRBJ2-6	TGTGCCAGCAGCGTGGAGAGGACAGGGAGCTCTGGGGCCAACGTCCTGACTTTC	CASSVERTGSSGANVLTF
-	-	TRBV29-1	TRBJ2-2	TGCAGCGCGAGGGACGGGGTGAACACCGGGGAGCTGTTTTTT	CSARDGVNTGELFF
-	-	TRBV25-1	TRBJ1-5	TGTGCCAGCAGTGACTTTGGCAATCAGCCCCAGCATTTT	CASSDFGNQPQHF
-	TRBD1	TRBV5-1	TRBJ1-1	TGCGCCAGCAGCTCATACAGGGGGTCGGGCACTGAAGCTTTCTTT	CASSSYRGSGTEAFF
few	TRBD2	TRBV4-2	TRBJ2-7	TGTGCCAGCAGCCTTACGGGACTAGCGGGGGTCAGACCGTACGTCGAGCAGTACTTC	CASSLTGLAGVRPYVEQYF
-	TRBD1	TRBV13	TRBJ2-1	TGTGCCAGCAGCTTACCGGGACAGGGGCGACGTGAGCAGTTCTTC	CASSLPGQGRREQFF
-	-	TRBV10-3	TRBJ1-2	TGTGCCATCAGTGAGTCGAAGGGAGGCTATGGCTACACCTTC	CAISESKGGYGYTF
-	-	TRBV29-1	TRBJ2-7	TGCAGCGTGGGGGACGGGGGCGAGCAGTACTTC	CSVGDGGEQYF
few	-	TRBV7-9	TRBJ2-7	TGTGCCAGCAGCCCCCTTCTAACGGACGAGCAGTACTTC	CASSPLLTDEQYF
-	-	TRBV27	TRBJ2-5	TGTGCCAGCAGTGCAGGTTTGGAGGACCAGTACTTC	CASSAGLEDQYF
few	TRBD2	TRBV9	TRBJ2-2	TGTGCCAGCAGCGTAGAATTAGCGGGAGAGGACGGGGAGCTGTTTTTT	CASSVELAGEDGELFF
-	TRBD2	TRBV7-4	TRBJ2-7	TGTGCCAGCGGCACTAGCGACTTTATCTACGAGCAGTACTTC	CASGTSDFIYEQYF
-	TRBD2	TRBV28	TRBJ2-1	TGTGCCAGCAGTTCCTACACTAGCGGGTCCTACAATGAGCAGTTCTTC	CASSSYTSGSYNEQFF
-	-	TRBV5-1	TRBJ1-2	TGCGCCAGCAGCTCCGAAACGGGGGACGACCTCTATGGCTACACCTTC	CASSSETGDDLYGYTF
once	TRBD1	TRBV7-9	TRBJ2-2	TGTGCCAGCAGCCCGACAGGGACCGGGGAGCTGTTTTTT	CASSPTGTGELFF